The 23 T cell receptor beta chains presented below share a single source sample, sequenced in a study of blood T cell repertoires in COVID-19. Measured with immunoSEQ multiplex PCR; TCRdb has only the in-frame clones, and not every one. The table has 500,000 or so clones, about nine tenths seen once. Sequenced: PBMCs or T cells enriched from blood (not recorded which). The receptors were gathered from a woman aged 18-29 years who had recovered from COVID-19.

This sequence joins TRBV29-1 and TRBJ2-3, with a tentative D call TRBD1 (6 bases). This CDR3 has 13 residues. Germline V CDR1 and CDR2: SQVTM, ANQGSEA. V was cut by 4 bases and J by 4 bases, with 12 bases left in between. CDR3 region: CSVGAGVADTQYF. For the CDR3, the DNA is TGCAGCGTTGGGGCAGGGGTGGCAGATACGCAGTATTTT.

This clone has a single count. The rearrangement links TRBV18 to TRBJ1-2; D possibly corresponds to TRBD1 (6 bases). Trimming took off 2 bases at V and 4 bases at J, with 14 bases between the two ends. Looked up from germline, CDR1 is KGHSH and CDR2 is LQKENI. This CDR3 has 15 residues. CDR3 loop: CASSPNQGPLYGYTF. CDR3 nucleotides: TGTGCCAGCTCACCAAATCAGGGGCCACTCTATGGCTACACCTTC. Looking up the rest from reference TRBV18 and TRBJ1-2 gives the full variable domain: NAGVMQNPRHLVRRRGQEARLRCSPMKGHSHVYWYRQLPEEGLKFMVYLQKENIIDESGMPKERFSAEFPKEGPSILRIQQVVRGDSAAYFCASSPNQGPLYGYTFGSGTRLTVV.

This chain uses TRBV7-9 with TRBJ1-3; D perhaps matches TRBD1 (6 bases). CDR1 and CDR2 from the germline V gene are SEHNR and FQNEAQ (reference sequence). V lost 5 bases to trimming and J lost 4 bases, with 12 bases between them. The CDR3 length is 14 residues. CDR3 loop: CASSPPRGGNTIYF. CDR3 nucleotides: TGTGCCAGCAGCCCCCCCAGGGGAGGAAACACCATATATTTT.

This chain joins TRBV12-5 and TRBJ2-3; D is undetermined. The CDR3 is 12 residues long. V was clipped by 6 bases and J by 7 bases, with 11 bases between them. In germline, CDR1 is LGHNT, CDR2 FRNRAP. CDR3 sequence (DNA): TGTGCTAGTGGGTTGTACGCGAATACGCAGTATTTT. Translation: CASGLYANTQYF.

This clone has a single count. This chain uses TRBV27 with TRBJ2-2; D is unclear. Looked up from germline, CDR1 is MNHEY and CDR2 is SMNVEV (reference sequence). The CDR3 has 17 amino acids. V gave up 0 bases and J gave up 3 bases, with 14 bases separating them. The chain's CDR3 is CASSLSIMVQYTGELFF. The CDR3 coding sequence is TGTGCCAGCAGTTTATCGATAATGGTGCAGTACACCGGGGAGCTGTTTTTT.

CDR3 DNA sequence: TGCAGCGTTGAAGATCTTCGTCGAGACAGGGAGGTTGGCGGCTACACCTTC. Its protein product is CSVEDLRRDREVGGYTF. This chain uses TRBV29-1 with TRBJ1-2, with 7 bases lining up with TRBD1. Germline CDR1 is SQVTM and CDR2 is ANQGSEA. V dropped 0 bases and J dropped 8; count of bases not matched to a gene: 18. The CDR3 runs 17 residues.

This chain joins TRBV6-5 and TRBJ1-2, with D perhaps matching TRBD1 (5 bases). The length of the CDR3 is 15 residues. Trimming removed 7 bases from V and 5 bases from J, with 20 bases in between. Germline V gene data show CDR1 as MNHEY and CDR2 as SVGAGI. The CDR3 DNA is TGTGCCAGCATTCGTCATCAGGGTGGAGGGTATGGCTACACCTTC. The encoded protein is CASIRHQGGGYGYTF.

V is TRBV5-6 and J is TRBJ2-7, with 10 bases identical to TRBD1. This CDR3 comprises 13 residues. Germline CDR1 reads SGHDT; CDR2 reads YYEEEE. V shed 6 bases and J 6 bases; nucleotides not matched to a gene: 6. The CDR3 DNA reads as TGTGCCAGCAACACGGGACAGGGGCTCGAGCAGTACTTC. Translated: CASNTGQGLEQYF.

This chain links TRBV18 with TRBJ1-2; possibly TRBD1 for D (6 bases). V lost 3 bases and J lost 8, with 22 bases in between. Per germline, CDR1 KGHSH and CDR2 LQKENI. The CDR3 is 16 residues long. CDR3 sequence reads: CASSPGRFGTQGGYTF. DNA for the CDR3: TGTGCCAGCTCACCCGGGAGGTTTGGAACCCAGGGGGGCTACACCTTC.

The chain joins TRBV30 to TRBJ1-5, with D possibly matching TRBD1 (5 bases). V lost 0 bases to trimming and J lost 11 bases, with 32 bases between them. Germline V gene lookup returns CDR1 GTSNPN and CDR2 SVGIG (reference sequence). The CDR3 is 19 amino acids. The CDR3: CAWSVRPILLGLPGGAQHF. The CDR3 DNA reads as TGTGCCTGGAGTGTACGGCCAATACTCCTGGGGCTGCCCGGGGGAGCCCAGCATTTT.

CDR3 sequence: CASSQGIQKNEKLFF. CDR3 nucleotide sequence: TGTGCCAGCAGCCAAGGTATCCAGAAGAATGAAAAACTGTTTTTT. The chain joins TRBV3-1 (or the pseudogene TRBV3-2) to TRBJ1-4; D remains unclear. Germline-derived CDR1 and CDR2 are LGHDT and YNNKEL (reference sequence). Trimming removed 1 base at V and 5 bases at J, with 11 bases between. The CDR3 runs 15 residues.

The chain combines TRBV2 with TRBJ2-6; D is perhaps TRBD2 (5 bases). V was trimmed by 6 bases and J by 4 bases, leaving 13 bases between them. Germline V gene lookup returns CDR1 SNHLY and CDR2 FYNNEI. CDR3 length: 15 amino acids. The CDR3 loop reads CASRMGAGGANVLTF. CDR3 DNA: TGTGCCAGCAGGATGGGAGCCGGCGGGGCCAACGTCCTGACTTTC.

The V call is TRBV10-3, the J call TRBJ2-1; the D gene is possibly TRBD1 (5 bases). From germline, CDR1 is ENHRY and CDR2 SYGVKD. V was clipped by 2 bases and J by 4 bases, with 9 bases between them. The CDR3 runs to 14 residues. The CDR3 sequence is CAISEGQGYNEQFF. The CDR3 DNA sequence: TGTGCCATCAGTGAGGGGCAGGGTTACAATGAGCAGTTCTTC.

The V and J genes are TRBV5-4 and TRBJ1-1; D is ambiguous. This CDR3 is 12 amino acids long. Germline CDR1 is SGHNT and CDR2 is YYREEE (reference sequence). Trimming took off 0 bases at V and 9 bases at J, with 9 bases between the two ends. The CDR3 sequence is CASSLDQNQAFF. In nucleotides, the CDR3 is TGTGCCAGCAGCTTGGATCAGAATCAAGCTTTCTTT.

The chain couples TRBV6-5 to TRBJ1-6; possible D gene TRBD1, 5 bases. In germline, CDR1 is MNHEY, CDR2 SVGAGI. Trimming left V 0 bases short and J 9 bases short, with 9 bases between. The length of the CDR3 is 14 residues. CDR3 amino acids: CASSYSQEGSPLHF. CDR3 nucleotide sequence: TGTGCCAGCAGTTACTCACAGGAGGGTTCACCCCTCCACTTT.

J is TRBJ1-6 and V is TRBV3-1 (or the pseudogene TRBV3-2); no definite D call. Germline V gives CDR1 LGHDT, CDR2 YNNKEL (reference sequence). This CDR3 is built from 12 residues. Trimming took off 4 bases at V and 10 bases at J, with 8 bases between the two ends. CDR3 nucleotide sequence: TGTGCCAGCAGCCCCCTAGACTCACCCCTCCACTTT. This codes for CASSPLDSPLHF.

V gene TRBV18 combines with J gene TRBJ2-5, with 8 nucleotides matching TRBD1. Germline V gene data show CDR1 as KGHSH and CDR2 as LQKENI. V dropped 0 bases and J dropped 4; count of bases not matched to a gene: 25. The CDR3 has 22 residues. CDR3 residues: CASSPPCRGYRGTIPLGETQYF. In nucleotides, the CDR3 is TGTGCCAGCTCACCACCGTGTCGGGGTTACAGGGGGACAATTCCTTTAGGAGAGACCCAGTACTTC.

The chain links TRBV5-1 to TRBJ1-1; 9 nucleotides match TRBD1. In germline, CDR1 is SGHRS, CDR2 YFSETQ. The junction had 2 bases not matched to a gene; V was cut back by 4 bases and J by 1 base. The CDR3 totals 14 residues. The CDR3 protein is CASSTGQGNTEAFF. The CDR3, as DNA: TGCGCCAGCAGCACGGGACAGGGGAACACTGAAGCTTTCTTT.

The chain couples TRBV24-1 to TRBJ1-4; a possible D gene is TRBD1 (5 bases). Trimming took 2 bases from V and 7 from J, leaving 10 bases between them. The CDR3 sequence is 14 residues long. The germline gives CDR1 KGHDR, CDR2 SFDVKD. CDR3 sequence: CATSDSRGGEKLFF. The CDR3 nucleotides read TGTGCCACCAGTGATTCCCGGGGGGGTGAAAAACTGTTTTTT.

This sequence joins TRBV30 and TRBJ1-2, with 7 bases that match TRBD1. CDR1 is GTSNPN and CDR2 is SVGIG in the germline V gene (reference sequence). V dropped 0 bases and J dropped 3; count of bases not matched to a gene: 7. The CDR3 is 15 amino acids. The CDR3 protein is CAWSVDRLGDYGYTF. The CDR3 DNA sequence: TGTGCCTGGAGTGTGGACAGGTTGGGGGACTATGGCTACACCTTC.

This rearrangement joins TRBV7-9 to TRBJ2-3; 12 nucleotides match TRBD2. The CDR3 spans 15 residues. In germline, CDR1 is SEHNR, CDR2 FQNEAQ (reference sequence). V gave up 4 bases and J gave up 3 bases; unmatched junction bases: 2. The CDR3 nucleotides are TGTGCCAGCAGCTCTAGCGGGGGGGAGACAGATACGCAGTATTTT. It codes for CASSSSGGETDTQYF. Full variable domain (missing parts from reference TRBV7-9 and TRBJ2-3): DTGVSQNPRHKITKRGQNVTFRCDPISEHNRLYWYRQTLGQGPEFLTYFQNEAQLEKSRLLSDRFSAERPKGSFSTLEIQRTEQGDSAMYLCASSSSGGETDTQYFGPGTRLTVL.

The chain has TRBV9 and TRBJ2-5; D gene ambiguous. The germline gives CDR1 SGDLS, CDR2 YYNGEE. Trimming removed 0 bases from V and 0 bases from J, with 6 bases in between. The CDR3 has 14 amino acids. CDR3 sequence: CASSVGVDQETQYF. The CDR3 coding sequence is TGTGCCAGCAGCGTAGGTGTAGACCAAGAGACCCAGTACTTC.

This clone appeared once. This chain connects TRBV19 to TRBJ2-2; 9 bases fit TRBD1. CDR1 is LNHDA, CDR2 SQIVND, per germline (reference sequence). CDR3 size: 15 residues. V dropped 7 bases and J dropped 6; count of bases not matched to a gene: 9. The CDR3 region has the DNA TGTGCCAGTATCCCGGGACAGGGATACGCCGGGGAGCTGTTTTTT. This codes for CASIPGQGYAGELFF.